This is a list of T cell receptor beta chains from one sample in a study of human T cells and chemical hapten exposure. TCRdb independently ran MiXCR on the RACE reads; one entry per CDR3 protein. Here the sample spans more than 80,000 distinct CDR3 sequences, about 8% being singletons. This sample comprised whole blood, obtained in connection with sensitization to the hapten diphenylcyclopropenone (DPC). Receptors were obtained from a woman aged 25 to 39 with alopecia areata. Some clones in this sample may be carry-over from other donors' samples. The CDR3 runs from the conserved cysteine through the conserved F or W. The order of the fields is J gene, D gene, clone size, V gene, CDR3 protein, CDR3 DNA. A D gene is named only where the DNA matches it firmly. Part of the rows lack a size; the others show once, few, many or a class for expanded clones.

>TRBJ1-1|-|-|TRBV3-1
CASSRVPGTEAFF
TGTGCCAGCAGCCGAGTACCTGGCACTGAAGCTTTCTTT
>TRBJ2-3|-|many|TRBV7-6
CASSYLVRGHNTDTQYF
TGTGCCAGCAGTTATCTCGTCAGGGGCCATAACACAGATACGCAGTATTTT
>TRBJ2-3|-|many|TRBV2
CASRESGTGTDTQYF
TGTGCCAGCAGGGAGAGCGGGACAGGCACAGATACGCAGTATTTT
>TRBJ2-5|-|many|TRBV7-9
CASSPPGAQETQYF
TGTGCCAGCAGCCCCCCGGGAGCCCAAGAGACCCAGTACTTC
>TRBJ1-3|-|-|TRBV6-1
CASSVERYDSGNTIYF
TGTGCCAGCAGCGTAGAACGGTACGACTCTGGAAACACCATATATTTT
>TRBJ2-7|TRBD1|-|TRBV18
CASSLGDRGPYEQYF
TGTGCCAGCTCACTCGGGGACAGGGGACCATACGAGCAGTACTTC
>TRBJ2-3|-|many|TRBV7-9
CASSLGSGDTQYF
TGTGCCAGCAGCTTAGGCTCAGGGGATACGCAGTATTTT
>TRBJ1-1|TRBD1|-|TRBV10-3
CAISRDRGDTEAFF
TGTGCCATCAGCCGGGACAGGGGGGACACTGAAGCTTTCTTT
>TRBJ2-7|-|-|TRBV11-2
CASSLAVTYYEQYF
TGTGCCAGCAGCTTAGCAGTCACCTACTACGAGCAGTACTTC
>TRBJ1-4|TRBD1|many|TRBV20-1
CSARDSGSYDEKLFF
TGCAGTGCCCGGGACAGCGGGTCCTACGATGAAAAACTGTTTTTT
>TRBJ2-3|TRBD2|many|TRBV2
CASRPFPGTSTTDTQYF
TGTGCCAGCAGGCCTTTTCCCGGGACTAGTACAACAGATACGCAGTATTTT
>TRBJ1-1|-|-|TRBV29-1
CSVRRLNTEASF
TGCAGCGTTAGACGATTAAACACTGAAGCTTCCTTT
>TRBJ1-1|-|many|TRBV6-4
CASKSEVMNTEAFF
TGTGCCAGCAAGTCAGAGGTAATGAACACTGAAGCTTTCTTT
>TRBJ2-7|-|few|TRBV6-6
CASSRTASSYEQYF
TGTGCCAGCTCCAGAACAGCTAGCTCCTACGAGCAGTACTTC
>TRBJ2-6|-|few|TRBV6-6
CASSYRGLPSGANVLTF
TGTGCCAGCAGTTACAGGGGACTTCCCTCTGGGGCCAACGTCCTGACTTTC
>TRBJ1-1|-|-|TRBV18
CASSAPGGSQNTEAFF
TGTGCCAGCTCGGCTCCGGGGGGGAGCCAGAACACTGAAGCTTTCTTT
>TRBJ1-4|-|many|TRBV7-9
CASSLALDSNEKLFF
TGTGCCAGCAGCTTAGCCCTAGACAGTAATGAAAAACTGTTTTTT
>TRBJ1-2|-|few|TRBV3-1
CASSQEGAGYTF
TGTGCCAGCAGCCAAGAGGGTGCTGGCTACACCTTC
>TRBJ1-1|-|few|TRBV20-1
CSARRQVNTEAFF
TGCAGTGCTAGGAGGCAGGTGAACACTGAAGCTTTCTTT
>TRBJ2-1|TRBD2|once|TRBV11-2
CASSLQLAGANNEQFF
TGTGCCAGCAGCTTGCAACTAGCGGGGGCTAACAATGAGCAGTTCTTC
>TRBJ2-2|-|many|TRBV5-1
CASSFLLAGTGELFF
TGCGCCAGCAGCTTCCTACTAGCTGGCACCGGGGAGCTGTTTTTT
>TRBJ1-1|-|few|TRBV20-1
CSASIRSLRNTEAFF
TGCAGTGCTAGTATCCGAAGCTTGAGGAACACTGAAGCTTTCTTT
>TRBJ2-6|-|-|TRBV12-3/TRBV12-4
CASREGSGANVLTF
TGTGCCAGCAGGGAAGGGTCCGGGGCCAACGTCCTGACTTTC
>TRBJ2-3|TRBD1|many|TRBV6-5
CASSYTGQGASDTQYF
TGTGCCAGCAGTTACACGGGACAGGGGGCATCAGATACGCAGTATTTT
>TRBJ1-6|-|-|TRBV5-5
CASSLSPDYNSPLHF
TGTGCCAGCAGCTTAAGCCCAGACTATAATTCACCCCTCCACTTT
>TRBJ1-2|-|many|TRBV6-6
CASSYDTNYGYTF
TGTGCCAGCAGTTACGACACCAACTATGGCTACACCTTC
>TRBJ1-2|-|many|TRBV7-2
CASTPSEGQAYGYTF
TGTGCCAGCACCCCCAGCGAGGGGCAAGCCTATGGCTACACCTTC
>TRBJ2-3|-|many|TRBV29-1
CSVGGGPADTQYF
TGCAGCGTTGGTGGGGGGCCCGCAGATACGCAGTATTTT
>TRBJ2-7|-|many|TRBV10-3
CAISDTLAEQYF
TGTGCCATCAGTGATACCCTAGCGGAGCAGTACTTC
>TRBJ1-5|-|-|TRBV27
CASSLSWVDQPQHF
TGTGCCAGCAGTTTATCATGGGTGGATCAGCCCCAGCATTTT
>TRBJ2-1|-|many|TRBV19
CASSIGGSYNEQFF
TGTGCCAGTAGTATAGGCGGCAGCTACAATGAGCAGTTCTTC
>TRBJ2-1|TRBD2|many|TRBV7-3
CASSSGLAGGEQFF
TGTGCCAGCAGCTCGGGACTAGCGGGGGGGGAGCAGTTCTTC
>TRBJ1-1|-|many|TRBV16
CASSRPGTAQNTEAFF
TGTGCCAGCAGCCGCCCGGGGACGGCGCAGAACACTGAAGCTTTCTTT
>TRBJ2-7|TRBD2|many|TRBV20-1
CSARDPGGGGVPYEQYF
TGCAGTGCTAGAGACCCTGGGGGCGGGGGGGTCCCCTACGAGCAGTACTTC
>TRBJ2-3|-|few|TRBV29-1
CSVGGGTADTQYF
TGCAGCGTTGGTGGGGGGACCGCAGATACGCAGTATTTT
>TRBJ2-7|-|many|TRBV20-1
CSARDMNTDYEQYF
TGCAGTGCTAGAGATATGAACACGGACTACGAGCAGTACTTC
>TRBJ2-6|-|few|TRBV12-3/TRBV12-4
CASSRSGANVLTF
TGTGCCAGCAGCCGGTCTGGGGCCAACGTCCTGACTTTC
>TRBJ1-5|-|-|TRBV5-6
CASSTGQTNQPQHF
TGTGCCAGCAGCACCGGACAGACCAATCAGCCCCAGCATTTT
>TRBJ2-3|TRBD1|many|TRBV20-1
CSASTRTGRADTQYF
TGCAGTGCTAGTACTCGGACAGGGCGAGCAGATACGCAGTATTTT
>TRBJ1-2|-|few|TRBV27
CASRKGGANYGYTF
TGTGCCAGCAGGAAGGGAGGAGCTAACTATGGCTACACCTTC
>TRBJ2-1|TRBD2|many|TRBV9
CASSVGGGGAKLLEQFF
TGTGCCAGCAGCGTAGGCGGCGGGGGGGCTAAACTGTTGGAGCAGTTCTTC
>TRBJ2-3|-|many|TRBV13
CASSHGTSYTDTQYF
TGTGCCAGCAGCCACGGGACTTCCTACACAGATACGCAGTATTTT
>TRBJ1-2|-|many|TRBV5-1
CASSLMGDNYGYTF
TGCGCCAGCAGCTTAATGGGCGACAACTATGGCTACACCTTC
>TRBJ1-5|TRBD1|few|TRBV6-2/TRBV6-3
CASSYAGTANQPQHF
TGTGCCAGCAGTTACGCAGGGACAGCAAATCAGCCCCAGCATTTT
>TRBJ1-2|TRBD1|many|TRBV6-6
CASKMGQGSNYGYTF
TGTGCCAGCAAAATGGGACAGGGTTCTAACTATGGCTACACCTTC